This is a list of T cell receptor beta chains from one sample in a study of T cells after yellow fever vaccination. TCRdb passed the 5' RACE reads through MiXCR, listing each CDR3 protein once. This table holds approximately 510,000 distinct CDR3 sequences, 20% to 25% found once. This sample comprised PBMCs, obtained approximately 22 days after the first yellow fever vaccination. The receptors come from a man between 18 and 35 years old who received the YFV17D yellow fever vaccine. Each CDR3 is given with its conserved first and last residue. D genes are given only for firm matches. Some rows mark clone size as missing; the rest say once, few, many or name a class of expanded clone.

V	D	size	J	DNA	CDR3
TRBV2	TRBD1	NA	TRBJ1-6	TGTGCCAGCAGCTACAGGGGGCGAATTAGTAATTCACCCCTCCACTTT	CASSYRGRISNSPLHF
TRBV4-1	NA	few	TRBJ2-1	TGCGCCAGCAGCCAGTTAGGACTAAGCTCCTACAATGAGCAGTTCTTC	CASSQLGLSSYNEQFF
TRBV4-1	NA	NA	TRBJ1-4	TGCGCCAGCAGCCAAACCGGGGTGAAACTGTTTTTT	CASSQTGVKLFF
TRBV2	NA	many	TRBJ1-3	TGTGCCAGCAGTGAAGGCTCTGGAAACACCATATATTTT	CASSEGSGNTIYF
TRBV5-1	TRBD1	few	TRBJ1-1	TGCGCCAGCAGCTTGAACCGCAAACCGGGACAGGGACCGAACACTGAAGCTTTCTTT	CASSLNRKPGQGPNTEAFF
TRBV12-3/TRBV12-4	NA	NA	TRBJ1-4	TGTGCCAGCAGCTTCGGGACGGGCCGTAATGAAAAACTGTTTTTT	CASSFGTGRNEKLFF
TRBV12-3/TRBV12-4	NA	NA	TRBJ1-5	TGTGCCAGCAGTTTCGTACAGAGTTATAGCAATCAGCCCCAGCATTTT	CASSFVQSYSNQPQHF
TRBV4-3	NA	few	TRBJ1-1	TGCGCCAGCAGCCAAGACCCCAGTTTTAACACTGAAGCTTTCTTT	CASSQDPSFNTEAFF
TRBV5-4	NA	NA	TRBJ1-4	TGTGCCAGCGGACCAACTAATGAAAAACTGTTTTTT	CASGPTNEKLFF
TRBV5-1	NA	NA	TRBJ2-6	TGCGCCAGCAGTTCGGACAGCGCGTCGACCAACGTCCTGACTTTC	CASSSDSASTNVLTF
TRBV29-1	NA	many	TRBJ2-3	TGCAGCGTTGAAGATGCCAGGCTGATGGCCACAGATACGCAGTATTTT	CSVEDARLMATDTQYF
TRBV13	TRBD1	NA	TRBJ2-7	TGTGCCAGCAGCGGGACAGGGCTCGAGCAGTACTTC	CASSGTGLEQYF
TRBV3-1	TRBD2	NA	TRBJ2-1	TGTGCCAGCTGCCAAGACCTCGCCAGCGGGGACTATGAGCAGTTCTTC	CASCQDLASGDYEQFF
TRBV11-2	TRBD1	NA	TRBJ2-3	TGTGCCAGCAGCTTATCCAGGGGGACAGATACGCAGTATTTT	CASSLSRGTDTQYF
TRBV11-3	NA	NA	TRBJ2-7	TGTGCCAGCAGCCCCGCTCGGGGCCGCGAGCAGTACTTC	CASSPARGREQYF
TRBV12-3/TRBV12-4	NA	few	TRBJ2-7	TGTGCCAGCAGTTTCCGCCCCGGGAGCTCCTACGAGCAGTACTTC	CASSFRPGSSYEQYF
TRBV4-1	NA	many	TRBJ1-2	TGCGCCAGCAGCCCCCGCCAAGGAGTTGGCTATGGCTACACCTTC	CASSPRQGVGYGYTF
TRBV7-9	NA	few	TRBJ2-2	TGTGCCAGCGACCGGGACGGCGCGAACACCGGGGAGCTGTTTTTT	CASDRDGANTGELFF
TRBV5-1	NA	few	TRBJ2-1	TGCGCCAGCAGTAGCGCACCCGGCTCCTACAATGAGCAGTTCTTC	CASSSAPGSYNEQFF
TRBV7-6	TRBD1	many	TRBJ2-1	TGTGCCAGCAGCTCCCCCCGGGACAGGGGGCTTTACAATGAGCAGTTCTTC	CASSSPRDRGLYNEQFF
TRBV2	TRBD1	few	TRBJ2-2	TGTGCCAGCAACAGGGGGCTCACCGGGGAGCTGTTTTTT	CASNRGLTGELFF
TRBV7-2	NA	few	TRBJ2-1	TGTGCCAGCAGCTTAGCCAGGGCCCGTGAGCAGTTCTTC	CASSLARAREQFF